This T cell receptor beta chain derives from a study of T cell changes during pregnancy in multiple sclerosis. The repertoire was sequenced with immunoSEQ multiplex PCR; TCRdb's copy has only in-frame clones and lacks some. The sample shows tens of thousands of clones, approximately 95% of them seen only once. The CDR3 runs 14 residues. V was shortened by 7 bases and J by 4 bases, with 16 bases between the two germline ends. Looked up from germline, CDR1 is MDHEN and CDR2 is SYDVKM. The source is a female donor in good health, enrolled as a control in a pregnancy study. The chain recombines TRBV28 with TRBJ1-2; D may be TRBD1 (5 bases). The sequenced sample was peripheral blood, obtained in the second trimester of pregnancy. This chain's CDR3 is CASNYVTEPYGYTF. The CDR3 DNA reads TGTGCCAGCAACTATGTGACAGAACCCTATGGCTACACCTTC.